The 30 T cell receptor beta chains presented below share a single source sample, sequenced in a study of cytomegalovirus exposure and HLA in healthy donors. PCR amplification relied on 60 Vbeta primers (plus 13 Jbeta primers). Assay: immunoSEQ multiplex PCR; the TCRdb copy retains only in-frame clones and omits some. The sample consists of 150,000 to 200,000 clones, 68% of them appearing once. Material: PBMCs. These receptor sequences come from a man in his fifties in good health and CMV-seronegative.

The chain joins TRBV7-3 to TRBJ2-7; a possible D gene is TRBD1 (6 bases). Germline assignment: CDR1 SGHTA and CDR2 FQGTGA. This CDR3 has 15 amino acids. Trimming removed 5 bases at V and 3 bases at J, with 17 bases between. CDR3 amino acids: CASSPQGSNLYEQYF. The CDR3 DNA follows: TGTGCCAGCAGCCCACAGGGTTCTAATCTCTACGAGCAGTACTTC.

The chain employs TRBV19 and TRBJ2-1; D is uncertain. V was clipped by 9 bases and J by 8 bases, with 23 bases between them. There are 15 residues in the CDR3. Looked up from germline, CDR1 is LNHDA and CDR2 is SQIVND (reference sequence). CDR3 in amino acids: CASQSGRGSTDEQFF. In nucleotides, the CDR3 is TGTGCCAGCCAGTCGGGTCGCGGCTCCACCGATGAGCAGTTCTTC. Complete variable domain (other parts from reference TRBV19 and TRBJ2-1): DGGITQSPKYLFRKEGQNVTLSCEQNLNHDAMYWYRQDPGQGLRLIYYSQIVNDFQKGDIAEGYSVSREKKESFPLTVTSAQKNPTAFYLCASQSGRGSTDEQFFGPGTRLTVL.

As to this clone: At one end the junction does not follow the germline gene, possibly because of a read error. The CDR3 DNA follows: TGTGCCAGCAAACTAGCGGGGGGGCCCTTGAATTTT. It is translated as CASKLAGGPLNF. J is TRBJ2-3 and V is TRBV7-9; TRBD2 matches 13 bases. The CDR3 is made up of 12 amino acids. Germline V gene sequence: CDR1 SEHNR, CDR2 FQNEAQ (reference sequence).

The CDR3 DNA reads as TGTGCCAGCAGCTTGACAGGTAGCTCCTACAATGAGCAGTTCTTC. This codes for CASSLTGSSYNEQFF. J is TRBJ2-1 and V is TRBV5-6, with a possible D match to TRBD1 (5 bases). CDR3 size: 15 residues. Germline V gene data show CDR1 as SGHDT and CDR2 as YYEEEE. Trimming took 1 base from V and 0 from J, leaving 8 bases between them.

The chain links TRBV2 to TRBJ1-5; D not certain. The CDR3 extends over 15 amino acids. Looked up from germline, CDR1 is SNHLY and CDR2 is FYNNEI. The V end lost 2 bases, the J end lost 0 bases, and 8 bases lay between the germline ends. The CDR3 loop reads CASSENSNSNQPQHF. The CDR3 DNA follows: TGTGCCAGCAGTGAAAACTCGAATAGCAATCAGCCCCAGCATTTT.

The CDR3 nucleotides are TGTGCCAGCAGAGGGGGGGTGGACAGGGTTAGCAATCAGCCCCAGCATTTT. Residues: CASRGGVDRVSNQPQHF. The chain joins TRBV2 to TRBJ1-5; 8 positions match TRBD1. V trimming: 6 bases; J trimming: 0 bases; junction bases outside the gene matches: 10. Germline V gene lookup returns CDR1 SNHLY and CDR2 FYNNEI. The CDR3 totals 17 residues.

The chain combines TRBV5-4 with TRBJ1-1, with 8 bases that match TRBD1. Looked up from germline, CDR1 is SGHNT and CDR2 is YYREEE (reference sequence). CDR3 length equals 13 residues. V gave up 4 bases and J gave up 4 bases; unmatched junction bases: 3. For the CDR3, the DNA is TGTGCCAGCAGCAATGACAGGGGCACTGAAGCTTTCTTT. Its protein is CASSNDRGTEAFF.

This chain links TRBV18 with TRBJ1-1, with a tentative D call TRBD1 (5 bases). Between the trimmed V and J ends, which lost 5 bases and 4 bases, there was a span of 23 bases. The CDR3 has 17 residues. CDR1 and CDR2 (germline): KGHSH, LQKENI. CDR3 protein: CASSTEGHLFRPTEAFF. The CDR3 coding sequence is TGTGCCAGCTCAACGGAAGGACACCTTTTCCGCCCCACTGAAGCTTTCTTT.

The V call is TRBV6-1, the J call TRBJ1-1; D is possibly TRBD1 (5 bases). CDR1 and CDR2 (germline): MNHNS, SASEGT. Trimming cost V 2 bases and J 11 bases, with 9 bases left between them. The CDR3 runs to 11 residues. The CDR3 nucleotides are TGTGCCAGCAGTGAATGGGGGGAGGCTTTCTTT. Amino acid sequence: CASSEWGEAFF.

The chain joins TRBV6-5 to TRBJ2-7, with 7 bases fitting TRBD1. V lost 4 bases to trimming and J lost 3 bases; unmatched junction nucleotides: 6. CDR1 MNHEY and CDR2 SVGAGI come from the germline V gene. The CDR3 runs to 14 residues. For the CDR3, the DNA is TGTGCCAGCAGTTCCGGGACAGTCAACTACGAGCAGTACTTC. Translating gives CASSSGTVNYEQYF.

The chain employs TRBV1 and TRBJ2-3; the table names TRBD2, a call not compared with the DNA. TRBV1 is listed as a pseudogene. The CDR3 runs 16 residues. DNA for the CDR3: TGCACCAGCAGCCAAGATACTAGCAGGGACACAGATACGCAGTATTTT. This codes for CTSSQDTSRDTDTQYF.

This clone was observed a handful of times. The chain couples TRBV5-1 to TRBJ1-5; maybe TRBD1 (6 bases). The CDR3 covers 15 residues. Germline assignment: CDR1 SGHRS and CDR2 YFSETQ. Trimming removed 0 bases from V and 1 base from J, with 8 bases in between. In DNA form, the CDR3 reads TGCGCCAGCAGCTTGGAGGACAGCAGCAATCAGCCCCAGCATTTT. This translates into CASSLEDSSNQPQHF.

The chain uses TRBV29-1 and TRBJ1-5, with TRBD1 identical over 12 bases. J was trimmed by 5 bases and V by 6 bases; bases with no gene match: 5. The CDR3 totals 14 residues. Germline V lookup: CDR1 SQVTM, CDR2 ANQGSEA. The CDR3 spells CSVRDRGLDQPQHF. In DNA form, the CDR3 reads TGCAGCGTACGGGACAGGGGGCTAGATCAGCCCCAGCATTTT.

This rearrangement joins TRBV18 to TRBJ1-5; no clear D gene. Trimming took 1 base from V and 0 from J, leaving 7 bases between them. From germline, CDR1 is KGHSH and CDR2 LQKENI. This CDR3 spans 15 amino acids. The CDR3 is CASSPREDSNQPQHF. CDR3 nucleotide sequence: TGTGCCAGCTCACCACGGGAGGATAGCAATCAGCCCCAGCATTTT.

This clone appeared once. DNA for the CDR3: TGTGCCACCAGCAGCTTCGGATCGGGACTAGCGGGCGAGACCCAGTACTTC. Translating it yields CATSSFGSGLAGETQYF. The rearrangement links TRBV15 to TRBJ2-5, with 12 bases fitting TRBD2. Trimming took 3 bases from V and 5 from J; bases not matched to a gene: 10. CDR1 and CDR2 (germline): LNHNV, YYDKDF (reference sequence). The CDR3 runs 17 residues.

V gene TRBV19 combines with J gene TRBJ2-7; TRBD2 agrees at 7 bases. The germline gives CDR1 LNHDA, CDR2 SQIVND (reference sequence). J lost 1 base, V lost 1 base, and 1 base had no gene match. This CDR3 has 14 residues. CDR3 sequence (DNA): TGTGCCAGTAGTATAGTCGGGGGGTCCTACGAGCAGTACTTC. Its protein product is CASSIVGGSYEQYF.

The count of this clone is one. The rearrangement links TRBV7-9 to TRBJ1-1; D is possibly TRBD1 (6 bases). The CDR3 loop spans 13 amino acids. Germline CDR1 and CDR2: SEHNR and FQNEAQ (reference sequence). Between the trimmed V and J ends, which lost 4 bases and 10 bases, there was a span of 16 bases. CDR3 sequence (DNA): TGTGCCAGCAGCTCCCCCGCTTGGGGGCGAGCTTTCTTT. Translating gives CASSSPAWGRAFF.

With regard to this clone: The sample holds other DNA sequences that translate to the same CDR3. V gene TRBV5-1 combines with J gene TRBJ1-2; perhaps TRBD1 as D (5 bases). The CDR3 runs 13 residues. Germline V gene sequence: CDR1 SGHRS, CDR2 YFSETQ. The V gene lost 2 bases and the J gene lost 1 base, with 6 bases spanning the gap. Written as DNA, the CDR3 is TGCGCCAGCAGCTTAGACAGTAACTATGGCTACACCTTC. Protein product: CASSLDSNYGYTF.

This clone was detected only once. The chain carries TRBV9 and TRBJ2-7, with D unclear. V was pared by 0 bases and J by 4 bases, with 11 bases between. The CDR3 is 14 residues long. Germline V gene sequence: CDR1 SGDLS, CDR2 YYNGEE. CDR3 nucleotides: TGTGCCAGCAGCGTAGATCCGGGTTCGTACGAGCAGTACTTC. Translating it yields CASSVDPGSYEQYF.

The CDR3 nucleotides read TGTGCCAGCAGCATCGACAGGGCTAGCTATGGCTACACCTTC. This gives the protein CASSIDRASYGYTF. This chain links TRBV13 with TRBJ1-2; the match to TRBD1 covers 7 bases. Germline trimming cut 5 bases from V and 4 bases from J; bases unmatched to any gene: 7. The length of the CDR3 is 14 residues. Germline V gene lookup returns CDR1 PRHDT and CDR2 FYEKMQ (reference sequence).

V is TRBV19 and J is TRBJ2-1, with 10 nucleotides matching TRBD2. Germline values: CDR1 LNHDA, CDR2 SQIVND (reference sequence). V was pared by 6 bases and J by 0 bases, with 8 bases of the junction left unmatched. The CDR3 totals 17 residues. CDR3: CASRGLAKKNSYNEQFF. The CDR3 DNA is TGTGCCAGTAGGGGACTAGCGAAAAAAAACTCCTACAATGAGCAGTTCTTC. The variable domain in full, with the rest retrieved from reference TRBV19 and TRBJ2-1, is DGGITQSPKYLFRKEGQNVTLSCEQNLNHDAMYWYRQDPGQGLRLIYYSQIVNDFQKGDIAEGYSVSREKKESFPLTVTSAQKNPTAFYLCASRGLAKKNSYNEQFFGPGTRLTVL.

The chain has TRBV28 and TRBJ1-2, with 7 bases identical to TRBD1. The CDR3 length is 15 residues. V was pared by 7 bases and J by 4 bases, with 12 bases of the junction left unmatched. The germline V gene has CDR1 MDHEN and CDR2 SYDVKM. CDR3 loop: CASTPRDRVFYGYTF. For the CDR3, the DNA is TGTGCCAGCACCCCGCGAGACAGGGTGTTCTATGGCTACACCTTC.

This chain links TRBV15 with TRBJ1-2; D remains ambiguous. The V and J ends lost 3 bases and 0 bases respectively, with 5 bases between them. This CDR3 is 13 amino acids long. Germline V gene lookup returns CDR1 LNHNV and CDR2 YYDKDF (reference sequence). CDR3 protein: CATSSRSNYGYTF. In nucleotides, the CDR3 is TGTGCCACCAGCAGTAGATCTAACTATGGCTACACCTTC.

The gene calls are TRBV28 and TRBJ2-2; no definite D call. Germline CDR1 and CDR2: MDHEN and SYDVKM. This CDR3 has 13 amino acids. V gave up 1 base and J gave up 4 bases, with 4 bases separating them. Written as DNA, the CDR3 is TGTGCCAGCAGTTTATCTCCCACCGGGGAGCTGTTTTTT. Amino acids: CASSLSPTGELFF.

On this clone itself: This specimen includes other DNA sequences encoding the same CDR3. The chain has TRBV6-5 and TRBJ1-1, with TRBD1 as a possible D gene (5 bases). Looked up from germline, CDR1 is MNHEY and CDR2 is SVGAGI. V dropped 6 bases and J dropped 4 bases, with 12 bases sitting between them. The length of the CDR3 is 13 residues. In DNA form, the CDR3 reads TGTGCCAGCAGCCCCCTGGGGGGCACTGAAGCTTTCTTT. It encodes CASSPLGGTEAFF.

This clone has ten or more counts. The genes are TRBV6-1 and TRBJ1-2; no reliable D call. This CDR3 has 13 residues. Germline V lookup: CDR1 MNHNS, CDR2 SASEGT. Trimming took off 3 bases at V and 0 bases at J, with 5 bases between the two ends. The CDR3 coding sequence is TGTGCCAGCAGTGACACAGCTAACTATGGCTACACCTTC. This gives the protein CASSDTANYGYTF.

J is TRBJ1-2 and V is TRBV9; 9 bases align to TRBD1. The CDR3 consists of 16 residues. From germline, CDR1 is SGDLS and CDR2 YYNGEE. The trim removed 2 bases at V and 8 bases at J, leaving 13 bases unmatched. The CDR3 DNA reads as TGTGCCAGCAGCGTTCTCCAGGGAGGACAGGGGTTCGGCTACACCTTC. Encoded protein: CASSVLQGGQGFGYTF.

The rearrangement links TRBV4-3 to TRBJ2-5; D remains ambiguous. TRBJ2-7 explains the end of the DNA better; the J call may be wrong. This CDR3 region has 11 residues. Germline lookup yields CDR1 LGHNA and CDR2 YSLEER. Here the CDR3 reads CASSQDHEQYF. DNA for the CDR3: TGCGCCAGCAGCCAAGATCACGAGCAGTACTTC.

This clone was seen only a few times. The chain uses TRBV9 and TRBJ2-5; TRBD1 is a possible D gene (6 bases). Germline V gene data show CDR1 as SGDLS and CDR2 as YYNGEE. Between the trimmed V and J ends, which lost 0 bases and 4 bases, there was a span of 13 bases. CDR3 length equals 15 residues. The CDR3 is CASSVGEGGLETQYF. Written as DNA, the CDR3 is TGTGCCAGCAGCGTAGGAGAAGGGGGATTAGAGACCCAGTACTTC.

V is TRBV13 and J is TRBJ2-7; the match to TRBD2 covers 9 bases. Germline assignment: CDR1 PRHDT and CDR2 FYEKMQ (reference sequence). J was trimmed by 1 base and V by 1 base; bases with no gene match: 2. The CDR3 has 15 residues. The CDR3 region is CASSLVSGGSYEQYF. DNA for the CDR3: TGTGCCAGCAGCTTAGTGAGCGGGGGGTCCTACGAGCAGTACTTC. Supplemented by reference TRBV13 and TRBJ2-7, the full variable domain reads AAGVIQSPRHLIKEKRETATLKCYPIPRHDTVYWYQQGPGQDPQFLISFYEKMQSDKGSIPDRFSAQQFSDYHSELNMSSLELGDSALYFCASSLVSGGSYEQYFGPGTRLTVT.